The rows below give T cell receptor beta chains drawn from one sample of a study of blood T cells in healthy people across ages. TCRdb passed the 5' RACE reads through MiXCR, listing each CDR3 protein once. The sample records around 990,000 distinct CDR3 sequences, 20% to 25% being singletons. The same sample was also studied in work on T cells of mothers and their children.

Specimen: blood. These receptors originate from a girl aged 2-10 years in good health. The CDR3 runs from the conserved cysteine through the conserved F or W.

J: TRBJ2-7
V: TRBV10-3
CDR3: CAISESGGNEQYF

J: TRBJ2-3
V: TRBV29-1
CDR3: CSVDVGSGGTDTQYF

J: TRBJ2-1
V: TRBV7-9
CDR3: CASSLSRLAGYNEQFF

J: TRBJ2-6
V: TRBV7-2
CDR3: CASSPPRSGANVLTF

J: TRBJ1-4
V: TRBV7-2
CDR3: CASSLWGATNEKLFF

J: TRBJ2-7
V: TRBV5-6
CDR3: CASSLREEQYF

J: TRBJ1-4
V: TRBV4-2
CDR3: CASSQDGSGPPPEKLFF

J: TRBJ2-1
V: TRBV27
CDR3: CASNDTPSSYNEQFF

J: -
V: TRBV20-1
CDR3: CSAREPTAGVINEQFF

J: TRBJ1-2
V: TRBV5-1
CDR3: CASSLAGQPTSSYTF

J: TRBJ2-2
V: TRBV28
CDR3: CASSLSGGTSSGVVSGELFF

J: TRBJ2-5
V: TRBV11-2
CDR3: CASTTPGGIQETQYF

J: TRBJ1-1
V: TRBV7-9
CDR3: CASSSTFNTEAFF

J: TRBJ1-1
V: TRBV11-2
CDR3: CAGSLEGTEAFF

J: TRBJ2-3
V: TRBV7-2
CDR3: CASSLRFTRTDTQYF

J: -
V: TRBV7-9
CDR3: CASSPGPVVDEQFF

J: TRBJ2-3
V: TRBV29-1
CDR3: CSVAMDSTDTQYF

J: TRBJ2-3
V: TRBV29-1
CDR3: CSVALGRAADTQYF

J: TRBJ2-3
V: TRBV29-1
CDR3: CSVWADHTDTQYF

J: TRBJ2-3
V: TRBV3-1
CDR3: CASSHLSEGGSDTQYF

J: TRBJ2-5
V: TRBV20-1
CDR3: CSARGGTQYF

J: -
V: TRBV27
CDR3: CASGWGVPFIYEQYF

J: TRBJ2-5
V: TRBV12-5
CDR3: CASGLVRPSTNAETQYF

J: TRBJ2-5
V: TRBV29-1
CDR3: CSVQSQETQYF

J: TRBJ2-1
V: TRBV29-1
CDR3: CSVSTYEQFF